This T cell receptor beta chain appears in the sequencing data of a study of blood T cell repertoires in COVID-19. Clones were read by immunoSEQ multiplex PCR, and TCRdb kept only the in-frame ones, dropping some. The repertoire holds hundreds of thousands of clones, with approximately 90% as singletons. The CDR3 extends over 18 amino acids. The junction had 12 bases not matched to a gene; V was cut back by 4 bases and J by 1 base. CDR1 is SEHNR and CDR2 is FQNEAQ in the germline V gene (reference sequence). Only one count was recorded for this clone. Clinical histories supplied by participants themselves formed the basis of cohort assignment.

Input material: PBMCs or T cells enriched from blood (not recorded which). This sequence originates from a woman in her late teens or twenties who had recovered from COVID-19. This rearrangement joins TRBV7-9 to TRBJ1-2; 10 bases are shared with TRBD1. CDR3 region: CASSSPGQGRGSNYGYTF. CDR3 nucleotide sequence: TGTGCCAGCAGCTCGCCGGGACAGGGGCGAGGTAGTAACTATGGCTACACCTTC.